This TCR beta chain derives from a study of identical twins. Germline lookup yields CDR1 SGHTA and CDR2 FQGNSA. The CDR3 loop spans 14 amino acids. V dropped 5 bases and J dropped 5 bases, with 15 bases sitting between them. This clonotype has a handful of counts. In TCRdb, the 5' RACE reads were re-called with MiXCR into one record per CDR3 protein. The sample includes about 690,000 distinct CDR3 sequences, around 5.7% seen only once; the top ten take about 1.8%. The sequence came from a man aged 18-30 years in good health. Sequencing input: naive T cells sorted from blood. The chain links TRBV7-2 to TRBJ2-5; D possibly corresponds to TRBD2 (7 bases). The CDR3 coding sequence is TGTGCCAGCAGCCTTAACGGGGGGCCGGAGACCCAGTACTTC. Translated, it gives CASSLNGGPETQYF.